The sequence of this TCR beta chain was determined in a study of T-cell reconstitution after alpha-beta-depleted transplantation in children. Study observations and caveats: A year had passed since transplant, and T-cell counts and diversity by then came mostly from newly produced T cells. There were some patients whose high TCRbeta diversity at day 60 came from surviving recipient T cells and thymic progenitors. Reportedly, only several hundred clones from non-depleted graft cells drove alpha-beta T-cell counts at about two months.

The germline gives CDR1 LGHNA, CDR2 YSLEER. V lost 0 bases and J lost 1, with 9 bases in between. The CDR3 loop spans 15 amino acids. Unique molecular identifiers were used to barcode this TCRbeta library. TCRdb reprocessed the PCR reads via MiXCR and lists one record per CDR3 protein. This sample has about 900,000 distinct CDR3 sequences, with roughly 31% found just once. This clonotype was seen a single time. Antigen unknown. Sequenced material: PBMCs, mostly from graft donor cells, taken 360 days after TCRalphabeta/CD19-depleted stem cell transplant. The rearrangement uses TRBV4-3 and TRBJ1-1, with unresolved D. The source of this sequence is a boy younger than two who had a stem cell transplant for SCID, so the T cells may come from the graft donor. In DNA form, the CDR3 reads TGCGCCAGCAGCCAAGATTTTAACCCGAACACTGAAGCTTTCTTT. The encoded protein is CASSQDFNPNTEAFF.